This entry is about one T cell receptor beta chain. There is no known antigen for this receptor. It has no much larger one-base neighbor in the sample; base qualities were not kept. This record belongs to a study of blood T cells in healthy people across ages (dated by TCRdb to between 2015 and 2017). About the full investigation: In model experiments, template switching captured roughly one uniquely barcoded TCR beta cDNA molecule for every two T cells. To track age-related changes in TCR beta repertoire diversity, the study relied on deep sequencing normalized with unique cDNA molecular identifiers. The donors were split into four age groups: young (average 16 years), middle-aged (roughly 39), aged (more than 60) and long-lived (roughly 88). To avoid experimental bias, donors of different ages were distributed randomly across sequencing lanes. Two additional independent replicas of 1 million unique cDNA reads from the same blood draw were analyzed for two donors (one aged 18 to 30 and one aged 80 or older).

Including cysteine and phenylalanine, the CDR3 has 13 amino acids. Only the CDR3 part of the read is kept: 39 bases, read in frame from the first base. V is clipped by 5 bases and J by 6 bases, and the sequence between their germline boundaries is 11 bases long. Sequences SGHTA (CDR1) and FQGNSA (CDR2) are obtained from the germline V gene. The donors were 40 or so Caucasian individuals from Russia, aged roughly 6 to 100 years, who were systemically healthy. Around 10 milliliters of peripheral blood were collected from each donor into EDTA-treated Vacutainer tubes. Ficoll-Paque density-gradient centrifugation was used to isolate PBMCs, with at least 6.5 million obtained per sample. Total RNA was extracted from PBMCs with Trizol reagent, with at least 5.5 micrograms obtained per sample. For every donor, an aliquot of PBMCs went through flow cytometry to measure the percentages of naive CD45RAhigh/CD27high T cells.

Preparation of the library involved 5' RACE. TCRdb records Illumina HiSeq 2500 as the sequencer. A second PCR of about 6 to 11 cycles was performed with a sample-barcoded 5' primer and a J-beta primer mix. A template-switch 5' adaptor carrying 12 random nucleotides introduced a unique molecular identifier onto each TCR beta cDNA molecule. Each sample yielded at least 3 million CDR3-containing paired-end reads. First-strand cDNA was synthesized from all RNA with the Mint cDNA synthesis kit, primed by a TRBC-specific oligonucleotide. Following uracil-DNA glycosylase treatment, all cDNA underwent a first 18-cycle PCR with the universal primers M1SS and BC2_uni_R. Per the original workflow: Normalization of each sample was performed by random selection of 1 million high-quality reads, each carrying a distinct molecular identifier. Reads sharing molecular identifiers were discarded rather than binned into consensus sequences. MiTCR, with a Q25 quality threshold and the strictest error-elimination algorithm, was used for CDR3 identification, clonotype clustering and error correction. A nonparametric unseen species model with Euler transformation was used to estimate lower-bound total TCR beta diversity. TCRdb passed the public sequencing reads through fastp at Q25 and MiXCR, retaining productive beta sequences. Every CDR3 protein is listed once, alongside the most common genes and DNA of its rows. None of the V and J calls come from the authors' own analysis; TCRdb made them. The sample table lists approximately 800,000 distinct CDR3 sequences, around 68% of them with a count of one. The ten largest clones capture 25% to 35% of the sample.

Broad study findings and their caveats: Donor CMV infection status was unknown, potentially confounding age-related changes in expanded clonotypes. As age increased, observed TCR beta diversity per million T cells dropped in a roughly linear way, and a significant reduction was already evident by age 40. Total diversity estimates from one million sequenced T cells were considered lower bounds and underestimates. The long-lived group showed more naive CD4+ T cells, fewer expanded clones and increased TCR diversity than the aged group, suggesting age selection. Conclusive comparison of naive and antigen-experienced compartments was prevented by the profiling of bulk unsorted PBMCs. A strong correlation was found between observed TCR beta diversity and the percentage of naive T cells measured by flow cytometry.

This receptor chain uses TRBV7-2 and TRBJ2-1; too little of a D gene remains to name it. The sequenced material came from blood. The TCR originated in a man under 40 in good health. Here is the DNA: TGTGCCAGCAGCGTACCAGGTATCAATGAGCAGTTCTTC. The translation is CASSVPGINEQFF.